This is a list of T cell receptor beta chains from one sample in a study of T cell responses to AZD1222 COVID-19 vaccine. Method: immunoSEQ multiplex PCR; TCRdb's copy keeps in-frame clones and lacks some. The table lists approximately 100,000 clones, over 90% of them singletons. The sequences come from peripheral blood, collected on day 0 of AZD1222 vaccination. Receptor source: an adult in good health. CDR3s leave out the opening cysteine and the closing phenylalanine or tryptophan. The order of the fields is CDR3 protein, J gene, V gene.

ASSSAYEQY | TRBJ2-7 | TRBV6-2/TRBV6-3
ASSNLRRATVMNTEAF | TRBJ1-1 | TRBV7-9
ASSRPALGGELF | TRBJ2-2 | TRBV5-1
ASSLSGNEQF | TRBJ2-1 | TRBV3-1/TRBV3-2
ASSAQSGLRGDTQY | TRBJ2-3 | TRBV6-1
ASTRTGGVGQPQH | TRBJ1-5 | TRBV2
ASSLGRSETQY | TRBJ2-5 | TRBV11-2
ASSLPGTTRTEAF | TRBJ1-1 | TRBV28
ASSAPHGTYEQY | TRBJ2-7 | TRBV6-5
ASSRWAGNLASNQPQH | TRBJ1-5 | TRBV28
ASPRGRTRGVGTEAF | TRBJ1-1 | TRBV28
ASSPKWGSSYEQY | TRBJ2-7 | TRBV13
ASSGQKPSGNTIY | TRBJ1-3 | TRBV28
AISVILTGQNTEAF | TRBJ1-1 | TRBV10-3
ASSSKPWDSGRSGTQY | TRBJ2-3 | TRBV27
ASSLDGDRVAF | TRBJ1-1 | TRBV7-9
ASRGLAGTNEQF | TRBJ2-1 | TRBV6-5
ASSPGWNTEAF | TRBJ1-1 | TRBV6-2/TRBV6-3
ASRRDRGLLKGSPLH | TRBJ1-6 | TRBV2
ASSLTWLGGYT | TRBJ1-2 | TRBV5-1
ASSRGTGATGELF | TRBJ2-2 | TRBV6-5
ASTDSGNTIY | TRBJ1-3 | TRBV2
ASSLVGGRENEQY | TRBJ2-7 | TRBV7-2
ASSLETGTEAF | TRBJ1-1 | TRBV5-1
ASSVGTSGYNEQF | TRBJ2-1 | TRBV9
AWRPTSGYTYEQY | TRBJ2-7 | TRBV30
AWSRSSSYNEQF | TRBJ2-1 | TRBV30
ASSPTGFGNTIY | TRBJ1-3 | TRBV6-5
ASRDRVGETQY | TRBJ2-5 | TRBV6-5
ASSDSIAEANEQF | TRBJ2-1 | TRBV6-4
ASTGSNQPQH | TRBJ1-5 | TRBV19
ASSGRTVNTEAF | TRBJ1-1 | TRBV5-4
ASRGHYGYT | TRBJ1-2 | TRBV19
ASSSGTGKDSPLH | TRBJ1-6 | TRBV27
ASSLPKETQY | TRBJ2-5 | TRBV5-4
ASSEYSAGGGYT | TRBJ1-2 | TRBV25-1
ASRPGLLFEYNEQF | TRBJ2-1 | TRBV28
ASSLGTVNYNLPLH | TRBJ1-6 | TRBV11-2
ASSQDGEAGVFGELF | TRBJ2-2 | TRBV4-2
ASKPGGALYGYT | TRBJ1-2 | TRBV2
ASSQDHRETQY | TRBJ2-5 | TRBV3-1/TRBV3-2
ASSDLGYEQY | TRBJ2-7 | TRBV7-3
ASSLGEGKNYGYT | TRBJ1-2 | TRBV7-2
ASSQEGGGNTEAF | TRBJ1-1 | TRBV4-1
ASSFGGNEY | TRBJ2-7 | TRBV12-3/TRBV12-4
ASMDYDNEQF | TRBJ2-1 | TRBV11-1
ASSPSRGGVETQY | TRBJ2-5 | TRBV28
ASSPRQGDYGYT | TRBJ1-2 | TRBV18
ASSDPAYTGELF | TRBJ2-2 | TRBV6-1
ASSLELRGEMNTEAF | TRBJ1-1 | TRBV28
ASRGGWTEAF | TRBJ1-1 | TRBV5-1
ASSPGYDSPLH | TRBJ1-6 | TRBV18
ASNGGGYEQY | TRBJ2-7 | TRBV5-1
ACSEVRGYAF | TRBJ1-1 | TRBV30